The 3 T cell receptor beta chains reported below all come from one sample, sequenced in a study of T cell responses to AZD1222 COVID-19 vaccine. TCRdb's table, derived via immunoSEQ multiplex PCR, lists solely in-frame clones and lacks some. The repertoire has roughly 110,000 clones, about nine tenths of them found once; the top ten carry more than 8%. Here the sequenced sample was peripheral blood, taken 28 days after the second AZD1222 dose. The source is an adult who received the AZD1222 COVID-19 vaccine.

The chain employs TRBV29-1 and TRBJ2-7, with 7 bases fitting TRBD2. The germline V gene encodes CDR1 SQVTM and CDR2 ANQGSEA. The V and J ends lost 2 bases and 2 bases, in that order; junction bases with no gene match: 3. The CDR3 sequence is 13 residues long. The CDR3 DNA is TGCAGCGTTGAACTAGCGGAGACCTACGAGCAGTACTTC. It codes for CSVELAETYEQYF.

The chain employs TRBV7-9 and TRBJ2-4; TRBD1 matches 9 bases. Germline loops: CDR1 SEHNR, CDR2 FQNEAQ (reference sequence). V gave up 2 bases and J gave up 6 bases; unmatched junction bases: 2. The length of the CDR3 is 14 residues. The CDR3 sequence: CASSLSGQGNIQYF. The CDR3 nucleotides read TGTGCCAGCAGCTTATCGGGACAGGGAAACATTCAGTACTTC.

J is TRBJ1-6 and V is TRBV5-1; D perhaps matches TRBD1 (5 bases). Germline V gene data show CDR1 as SGHRS and CDR2 as YFSETQ. CDR3 length equals 14 residues. With 5 bases removed from V and 9 bases from J, the gap between germline ends came to 15 bases. Here the CDR3 DNA reads TGCGCCAGCAGGCCGGGGGAAATGGCTTCACCCCTCCACTTT. Translated, it gives CASRPGEMASPLHF.